The T cell receptor beta chain under discussion was sequenced for a study of sequential checkpoint blockade in melanoma. Study overall: First-line arms were nivolumab then ipilimumab, or the reverse, randomized 1:1. Both treatment sequences were followed by maintenance nivolumab.

The germline CDR1 and CDR2 sequences are KGHSH and LQKENI. This CDR3 has 13 residues. Trimming took off 4 bases at V and 5 bases at J, with 8 bases between the two ends. Treatment here: randomized to nivolumab then ipilimumab (arm A) or the reverse (arm B). The table lists this clone with a few counts. This table comes from immunoSEQ multiplex PCR, and its TCRdb copy is limited to in-frame clones, with some not included. The repertoire holds some 22,000 clones, with under 30% as singletons. The chain couples TRBV18 to TRBJ1-4; D might be TRBD1 (5 bases). This specimen was tumor tissue (inferred from file names), taken from a patient given nivolumab and ipilimumab in sequence. The source is a human donor with melanoma. The CDR3 reads CASSRAGNEKLFF. The CDR3 DNA sequence: TGTGCCAGCTCACGGGCAGGGAATGAAAAACTGTTTTTT.